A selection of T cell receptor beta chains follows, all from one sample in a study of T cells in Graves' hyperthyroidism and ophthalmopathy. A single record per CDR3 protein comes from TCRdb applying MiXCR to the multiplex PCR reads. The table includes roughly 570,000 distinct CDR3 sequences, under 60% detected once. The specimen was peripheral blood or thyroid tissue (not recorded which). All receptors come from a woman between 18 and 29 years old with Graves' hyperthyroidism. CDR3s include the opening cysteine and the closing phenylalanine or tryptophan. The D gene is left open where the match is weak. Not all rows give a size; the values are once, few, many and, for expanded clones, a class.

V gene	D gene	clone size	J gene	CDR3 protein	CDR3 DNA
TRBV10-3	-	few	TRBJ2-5	CAAMGEGQYF	TGTGCCGCCATGGGAGAGGGCCAGTACTTC
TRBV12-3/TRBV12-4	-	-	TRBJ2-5	CASSLRGGTQYF	TGTGCCAGCAGTTTAAGAGGCGGGACCCAGTACTTC
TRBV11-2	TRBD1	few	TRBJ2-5	CASNPGTAVQETQYF	TGTGCCAGCAACCCCGGGACAGCCGTCCAAGAGACCCAGTACTTC
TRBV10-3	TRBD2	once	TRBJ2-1	CAISEGLVGGYNEQFF	TGTGCCATCAGTGAGGGACTAGTGGGAGGATACAATGAGCAGTTCTTC
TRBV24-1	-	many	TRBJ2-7	CATSGDSYEQYF	TGTGCCACCAGTGGCGACTCGTACGAGCAGTACTTC
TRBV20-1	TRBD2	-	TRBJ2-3	CSAPPSGLTDTQYF	TGCAGTGCACCGCCTAGCGGTCTCACAGATACGCAGTATTTT
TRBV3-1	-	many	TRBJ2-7	CASSHGQIFSYEQYF	TGTGCCAGCAGCCACGGGCAGATCTTCTCCTACGAGCAGTACTTC
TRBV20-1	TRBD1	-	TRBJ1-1	CSARDRGVTEAFF	TGCAGTGCTAGGGACAGGGGTGTCACTGAAGCTTTCTTT
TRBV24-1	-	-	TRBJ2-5	CATSGGEETQYF	TGTGCCACCAGCGGGGGAGAAGAGACCCAGTACTTC
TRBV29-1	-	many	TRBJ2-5	CSVRLQGRGTQYF	TGCAGCGTCCGCTTACAGGGCCGGGGGACCCAGTACTTC
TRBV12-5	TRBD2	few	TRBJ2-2	CASGLVSGANTGELFF	TGTGCTAGTGGTTTGGTAAGCGGGGCGAACACCGGGGAGCTGTTTTTT
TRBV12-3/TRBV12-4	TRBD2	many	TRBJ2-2	CASSHGLAVDTGELFF	TGTGCCAGCAGTCACGGACTAGCGGTAGACACCGGGGAGCTGTTTTTT
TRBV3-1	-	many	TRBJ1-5	CASSQAYRVGNQPQHF	TGTGCCAGCAGCCAAGCCTACAGGGTCGGCAATCAGCCCCAGCATTTT
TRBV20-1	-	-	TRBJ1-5	CSAPWGGGSNQPQHF	TGCAGTGCGCCCTGGGGGGGAGGCTCCAATCAGCCCCAGCATTTT
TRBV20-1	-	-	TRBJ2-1	CSATTREDYNEQFF	TGCAGTGCTACGACCCGCGAAGATTACAATGAGCAGTTCTTC
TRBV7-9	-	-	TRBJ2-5	CASSRGGAQYF	TGTGCCAGCAGCCGAGGGGGGGCCCAGTACTTC
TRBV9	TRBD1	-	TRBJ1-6	CASSVDPGTGNGGPLHF	TGTGCCAGCAGCGTAGATCCTGGGACAGGGAATGGAGGACCCCTCCACTTT
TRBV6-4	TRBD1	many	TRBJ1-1	CASNRQRDRGRTNTEAFF	TGTGCCAGCAACCGACAGAGGGACAGGGGGCGGACGAACACTGAAGCTTTCTTT
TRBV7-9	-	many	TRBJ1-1	CASTSSGTKNTEAFF	TGTGCCAGCACCTCGTCAGGGACAAAGAACACTGAAGCTTTCTTT
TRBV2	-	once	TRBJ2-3	CASSVNKRSTDTQYF	TGTGCCAGCAGTGTTAATAAGCGGAGCACAGATACGCAGTATTTT
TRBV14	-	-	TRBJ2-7	CASSHTGTSYEQYF	TGTGCCAGCAGCCATACCGGGACATCCTACGAGCAGTACTTC